This is a list of T cell receptor beta chains from one sample in a study of blood T cell repertoires in COVID-19. Some clones are missing from TCRdb's copy, which holds only in-frame ones; the method was immunoSEQ multiplex PCR. Here the sample spans roughly 350,000 clones, 87% being singletons. Material: peripheral blood. The receptor source for this set is a woman between 25 and 40 years old with COVID-19, enrolled during active disease. Each CDR3 is given with its conserved first and last residue. The D gene is left open where the match is weak. Some rows mark clone size as missing; the rest say once, few, many or name a class of expanded clone.

v_call: TRBV5-1; clone_size: NA; j_call: TRBJ1-4; d_call: NA; cdr3_aa: CASSSSDPNEKLFF; cdr3_nt: TGCGCCAGCAGCTCGAGCGACCCTAATGAAAAACTGTTTTTT
v_call: TRBV12-3/TRBV12-4; clone_size: NA; j_call: TRBJ1-2; d_call: TRBD1; cdr3_aa: CASSTQGVGYTF; cdr3_nt: TGTGCCAGCAGCACACAGGGGGTAGGCTACACCTTC
v_call: TRBV5-4; clone_size: NA; j_call: TRBJ1-2; d_call: NA; cdr3_aa: CASSSQGSWGYTF; cdr3_nt: TGTGCCAGCAGCAGTCAGGGGTCGTGGGGCTACACCTTC
v_call: TRBV5-4; clone_size: once; j_call: TRBJ2-7; d_call: TRBD2; cdr3_aa: CASSLIAGGPWQYF; cdr3_nt: TGTGCCAGCAGCTTAATAGCGGGAGGGCCGTGGCAGTACTTC
v_call: TRBV7-8; clone_size: NA; j_call: TRBJ1-5; d_call: NA; cdr3_aa: CASSPRGIYQPQHF; cdr3_nt: TGTGCCAGCAGCCCGAGGGGGATTTATCAGCCCCAGCATTTT
v_call: TRBV28; clone_size: NA; j_call: TRBJ2-2; d_call: TRBD2; cdr3_aa: CASTTGGGGELFF; cdr3_nt: TGTGCCAGCACAACGGGAGGGGGCGGGGAGCTGTTTTTT
v_call: TRBV18; clone_size: NA; j_call: TRBJ2-2; d_call: NA; cdr3_aa: CASSVTNTGELFF; cdr3_nt: TGTGCCAGCTCAGTCACGAACACCGGGGAGCTGTTTTTT
v_call: TRBV11-2; clone_size: NA; j_call: TRBJ2-1; d_call: NA; cdr3_aa: CASSPTARSEQFF; cdr3_nt: TGTGCCAGCAGCCCGACAGCCCGGAGTGAGCAGTTCTTC
v_call: TRBV2; clone_size: NA; j_call: TRBJ2-2; d_call: TRBD1; cdr3_aa: CASSDWGTVNTGELFF; cdr3_nt: TGTGCCAGCAGTGACTGGGGGACAGTAAACACCGGGGAGCTGTTTTTT
v_call: TRBV12-3/TRBV12-4; clone_size: NA; j_call: TRBJ1-1; d_call: NA; cdr3_aa: CASSSTGNTEAFF; cdr3_nt: TGTGCCAGCAGTTCCACGGGGAACACTGAAGCTTTCTTT
v_call: TRBV2; clone_size: NA; j_call: TRBJ1-4; d_call: TRBD1; cdr3_aa: CASSPQGLGNEKLFF; cdr3_nt: TGTGCCAGCAGCCCACAGGGGTTGGGTAATGAAAAACTGTTTTTT
v_call: TRBV4-2; clone_size: NA; j_call: TRBJ2-5; d_call: NA; cdr3_aa: CASSQAAGSSLETQYF; cdr3_nt: TGTGCCAGCAGCCAAGCTGCAGGTTCTAGCCTGGAGACCCAGTACTTC
v_call: TRBV4-3; clone_size: NA; j_call: TRBJ2-7; d_call: TRBD2; cdr3_aa: CASSQLTSGSTAYEQYF; cdr3_nt: TGCGCCAGCAGCCAACTAACTAGCGGGAGTACCGCCTACGAGCAGTACTTC
v_call: TRBV7-2; clone_size: NA; j_call: TRBJ2-5; d_call: TRBD2; cdr3_aa: CASSLGGTSGSKTQYF; cdr3_nt: TGTGCCAGCAGCTTAGGAGGGACTAGCGGGAGTAAGACCCAGTACTTC
v_call: TRBV2; clone_size: few; j_call: TRBJ1-1; d_call: NA; cdr3_aa: CASTSEGDTEAFF; cdr3_nt: TGTGCCAGTACCTCAGAGGGCGACACTGAAGCTTTCTTT
v_call: TRBV11-2; clone_size: NA; j_call: TRBJ2-7; d_call: TRBD1; cdr3_aa: CASSWGQGLGEQYF; cdr3_nt: TGTGCCAGCAGCTGGGGACAGGGTTTGGGGGAGCAGTACTTC
v_call: TRBV15; clone_size: NA; j_call: TRBJ2-1; d_call: TRBD1; cdr3_aa: CATSRGGTVLLPQFF; cdr3_nt: TGTGCCACCAGCAGAGGGGGGACAGTCTTACTCCCACAGTTCTTC
v_call: TRBV19; clone_size: NA; j_call: TRBJ2-1; d_call: TRBD2; cdr3_aa: CASSIDQLAGGEQFF; cdr3_nt: TGTGCCAGTAGTATAGACCAACTAGCGGGAGGCGAGCAGTTCTTC
v_call: TRBV28; clone_size: once; j_call: TRBJ2-5; d_call: TRBD2; cdr3_aa: CASNTRGVETQYF; cdr3_nt: TGTGCCAGCAACACCCGGGGGGTGGAGACCCAGTACTTC
v_call: TRBV6-2/TRBV6-3; clone_size: NA; j_call: TRBJ2-7; d_call: NA; cdr3_aa: CASSPRGYEQYF; cdr3_nt: TGTGCCAGCAGTCCCAGGGGCTACGAGCAGTACTTC
v_call: TRBV24-1; clone_size: NA; j_call: TRBJ2-7; d_call: TRBD2; cdr3_aa: CATSEWTSDEQYF; cdr3_nt: TGTGCCACCAGTGAGTGGACTAGCGACGAGCAGTACTTC
v_call: TRBV3-1/TRBV3-2; clone_size: few; j_call: TRBJ1-3; d_call: TRBD1; cdr3_aa: CASSLGPGQGWWGTGNTIYF; cdr3_nt: TGTGCCAGCAGCCTGGGACCGGGACAGGGATGGTGGGGCACTGGAAACACCATATATTTT
v_call: TRBV29-1; clone_size: NA; j_call: TRBJ1-2; d_call: NA; cdr3_aa: CSVQTSQGNGYTF; cdr3_nt: TGCAGCGTTCAAACCTCCCAGGGGAATGGCTACACCTTC
v_call: TRBV29-1; clone_size: NA; j_call: TRBJ2-3; d_call: TRBD1; cdr3_aa: CSGTPGQGFTDTQYF; cdr3_nt: TGCAGCGGTACTCCGGGACAGGGGTTCACAGATACGCAGTATTTT
v_call: TRBV2; clone_size: NA; j_call: TRBJ2-3; d_call: TRBD2; cdr3_aa: CASREGGSSTDTQYF; cdr3_nt: TGTGCCAGCAGGGAAGGCGGGAGTAGCACAGATACGCAGTATTTT
v_call: TRBV27; clone_size: NA; j_call: TRBJ1-2; d_call: NA; cdr3_aa: CASSSSYNYGYTF; cdr3_nt: TGTGCCAGCAGTTCATCTTATAACTATGGCTACACCTTC
v_call: TRBV19; clone_size: NA; j_call: TRBJ2-7; d_call: NA; cdr3_aa: CASSGRRDEQYF; cdr3_nt: TGTGCCAGTAGCGGGAGAAGAGACGAGCAGTACTTC
v_call: TRBV4-1; clone_size: NA; j_call: TRBJ2-7; d_call: TRBD1; cdr3_aa: CASSQVDRAAYEQYF; cdr3_nt: TGCGCCAGCAGCCAAGTAGACAGGGCGGCCTACGAGCAGTACTTC
v_call: TRBV20-1; clone_size: NA; j_call: TRBJ1-4; d_call: NA; cdr3_aa: CSAIRLEKLFF; cdr3_nt: TGCAGTGCCATCCGACTGGAAAAACTGTTTTTT
v_call: TRBV5-4; clone_size: NA; j_call: TRBJ1-5; d_call: NA; cdr3_aa: CASSNRGQGQPQHF; cdr3_nt: TGTGCCAGCAGCAATCGGGGTCAGGGGCAGCCCCAGCATTTT
v_call: TRBV18; clone_size: NA; j_call: TRBJ2-5; d_call: NA; cdr3_aa: CASSPSGKETQYF; cdr3_nt: TGTGCCAGCTCACCATCAGGAAAAGAGACCCAGTACTTC
v_call: TRBV5-1; clone_size: NA; j_call: TRBJ1-5; d_call: TRBD1; cdr3_aa: CASSTGTGGNQPQHF; cdr3_nt: TGCGCCAGCAGCACAGGGACAGGGGGCAATCAGCCCCAGCATTTT
v_call: TRBV28; clone_size: NA; j_call: TRBJ1-5; d_call: NA; cdr3_aa: CARPPNRPGLGTQHF; cdr3_nt: TGTGCCAGGCCCCCCAACAGGCCTGGGTTAGGGACCCAGCATTTT
v_call: TRBV30; clone_size: NA; j_call: TRBJ2-1; d_call: NA; cdr3_aa: CASAGLGGNEQFF; cdr3_nt: TGTGCCTCCGCGGGACTCGGCGGCAATGAGCAGTTCTTC
v_call: TRBV28; clone_size: NA; j_call: TRBJ1-4; d_call: TRBD1; cdr3_aa: CASSFHAGTATNEKLFF; cdr3_nt: TGTGCCAGCAGTTTTCACGCCGGGACAGCAACTAATGAAAAACTGTTTTTT
v_call: TRBV3-1/TRBV3-2; clone_size: NA; j_call: TRBJ2-3; d_call: NA; cdr3_aa: CASSLSSDTQYF; cdr3_nt: TGTGCCAGCAGCCTTTCGTCCGATACGCAGTATTTT
v_call: TRBV7-2; clone_size: NA; j_call: TRBJ2-7; d_call: TRBD2; cdr3_aa: CASSFGGRAHEQYF; cdr3_nt: TGTGCCAGCAGCTTTGGCGGGAGGGCCCACGAGCAGTACTTC
v_call: TRBV25-1; clone_size: NA; j_call: TRBJ2-7; d_call: NA; cdr3_aa: CATRGPISSYEQYF; cdr3_nt: TGTGCCACCCGAGGTCCAATAAGCTCCTACGAGCAGTACTTC
v_call: TRBV4-2; clone_size: NA; j_call: TRBJ2-7; d_call: TRBD2; cdr3_aa: CASSQPGGGRAVEQYF; cdr3_nt: TGTGCCAGCAGCCAACCCGGGGGCGGGAGGGCCGTTGAGCAGTACTTC
v_call: TRBV6-1; clone_size: many; j_call: TRBJ2-7; d_call: TRBD1; cdr3_aa: CASSELGQENYEQYF; cdr3_nt: TGTGCCAGCAGTGAACTGGGACAGGAGAACTACGAGCAGTACTTC
v_call: TRBV28; clone_size: NA; j_call: TRBJ2-7; d_call: NA; cdr3_aa: CASSLFGASYEQYF; cdr3_nt: TGTGCCAGCAGTTTGTTCGGAGCCTCCTACGAGCAGTACTTC
v_call: TRBV27; clone_size: NA; j_call: TRBJ2-7; d_call: NA; cdr3_aa: CASSFTYEQYF; cdr3_nt: TGTGCCAGCAGTTTCACCTACGAGCAGTACTTC
v_call: TRBV6-4; clone_size: NA; j_call: TRBJ2-1; d_call: TRBD2; cdr3_aa: CASSSLAGARQFF; cdr3_nt: TGTGCCAGCAGTTCTTTAGCGGGAGCACGGCAGTTCTTC
v_call: TRBV28; clone_size: few; j_call: TRBJ1-1; d_call: TRBD1; cdr3_aa: CASSSLDRDTEAFF; cdr3_nt: TGTGCCAGCAGTTCCCTCGACAGGGACACTGAAGCTTTCTTT
v_call: TRBV9; clone_size: NA; j_call: TRBJ1-5; d_call: NA; cdr3_aa: CASSVGRDQPQHF; cdr3_nt: TGTGCCAGCAGCGTGGGGAGGGATCAGCCCCAGCATTTT
v_call: TRBV9; clone_size: NA; j_call: TRBJ2-7; d_call: NA; cdr3_aa: CASSVVLTGEQYF; cdr3_nt: TGTGCCAGCAGCGTAGTCCTTACCGGCGAGCAGTACTTC
v_call: TRBV5-1; clone_size: NA; j_call: TRBJ2-6; d_call: TRBD1; cdr3_aa: CASGDSSGANVLTF; cdr3_nt: TGCGCCAGCGGGGACAGCTCTGGGGCCAACGTCCTGACTTTC
v_call: TRBV18; clone_size: once; j_call: TRBJ2-7; d_call: TRBD2; cdr3_aa: CASSPTGLPYEQYF; cdr3_nt: TGTGCCAGCTCACCTACGGGACTACCCTACGAGCAGTACTTC
v_call: TRBV7-9; clone_size: NA; j_call: TRBJ2-7; d_call: TRBD2; cdr3_aa: CASRPTSGSEQYF; cdr3_nt: TGTGCCAGCAGGCCGACTAGCGGGAGCGAGCAGTACTTC
v_call: TRBV9; clone_size: NA; j_call: TRBJ1-3; d_call: TRBD1; cdr3_aa: CASSAHPAGTGVGRNTIYF; cdr3_nt: TGTGCCAGCAGCGCCCACCCCGCCGGGACAGGGGTTGGAAGAAACACCATATATTTT
v_call: TRBV18; clone_size: NA; j_call: TRBJ2-7; d_call: TRBD2; cdr3_aa: CASAGTSQEQYF; cdr3_nt: TGTGCCAGCGCAGGGACTAGCCAAGAGCAGTACTTC
v_call: TRBV13; clone_size: NA; j_call: TRBJ2-2; d_call: TRBD1; cdr3_aa: CASSKAGTGPTGELFF; cdr3_nt: TGTGCCAGCAGCAAGGCCGGGACAGGGCCCACCGGGGAGCTGTTTTTT
v_call: TRBV19; clone_size: once; j_call: TRBJ1-1; d_call: NA; cdr3_aa: CASSIAWANTEAFF; cdr3_nt: TGTGCCAGTAGTATAGCCTGGGCGAACACTGAAGCTTTCTTT